This TCR beta chain was profiled in a study of control samples from healthy donors and cancer patients. Here immunoSEQ multiplex PCR was the method, and the copy in TCRdb shows in-frame clones only, minus some. The profile covers 95,000 to 150,000 clones, with approximately 90% appearing a single time and 6% to 8.5% taken by the ten largest. The TCR was taken from a woman aged 18-29 years in good health. Specimen: blood.

CDR3 sequence: CASSQDPPGTGYNEQFF. The CDR3 DNA reads as TGTGCCAGCAGCCAAGATCCCCCGGGAACGGGGTACAATGAGCAGTTCTTC. This rearrangement joins TRBV4-2 to TRBJ2-1; D is perhaps TRBD2 (5 bases). Between the trimmed V and J ends, which lost 0 bases and 4 bases, there was a span of 16 bases. The CDR3 runs to 17 residues. Looked up from germline, CDR1 is LGHNA and CDR2 is YNFKEQ.